Listed here are 27 T cell receptor beta chains from one sample, sequenced in a study of T cell repertoires in aging, cancer and after chemotherapy. The template was genomic DNA from peripheral blood, not RNA. Multiplex touch-down PCR with TRB-A/B primers amplified rearranged V-D-J TRB sequences. Each CDR3 protein gets one entry after TCRdb re-called the multiplex PCR reads with MiXCR. The sample carries 10,000 to 15,000 distinct CDR3 sequences, approximately 27% recorded once. Sample: blood. These receptors all come from a human donor with a blood cancer.

By sample share, this clonotype is medium-sized. The rearrangement uses TRBV19 and TRBJ2-1; the D is unclear. The CDR3 loop spans 12 amino acids. Germline V CDR1 and CDR2: LNHDA, SQIVND (reference sequence). V was cut by 2 bases and J by 5 bases, with 4 bases left in between. CDR3 sequence reads: CASSIRDNEQFF. CDR3 DNA: TGTGCCAGTAGTATAAGGGACAATGAGCAGTTCTTC.

Note on this clonotype: With a much larger clone just one base away, this may be a read error. J is TRBJ1-5 and V is TRBV19; TRBD1 might be the D (6 bases). This CDR3 has 13 residues. Looked up from germline, CDR1 is LNHDA and CDR2 is SQIVND (reference sequence). The CDR3 sequence: CASTPGGAQHQHF. Written as DNA, the CDR3 is TGTGCCAGTACCCCTGGGGGGGCTCAGCACCAGCATTTT.

This clonotype was observed at least ten times. The chain joins TRBV24-1 to TRBJ1-2; the D gene is possibly TRBD1 (5 bases). The CDR3 contains 17 residues. Germline lookup yields CDR1 KGHDR and CDR2 SFDVKD. Trimming stripped 4 bases from V and 3 bases from J, with 20 bases between. CDR3 coding DNA: TGTGCCACCAGTGACTACTCAGGGACCCCGGGACACTATGGCTACACCTTC. This gives the protein CATSDYSGTPGHYGYTF.

This clonotype was seen at least ten times. The rearrangement links TRBV6-6 to TRBJ2-3; TRBD2 matches 8 bases. Trimming removed 5 bases from V and 2 bases from J; junction bases left unmatched: 6. The CDR3 runs 15 residues. The germline CDR1 and CDR2 sequences are MNHNY and SVGAGI (reference sequence). CDR3 bases: TGTGCCAGCAGTAAAGCGGGGGCGGTCACAGATACGCAGTATTTT. Protein: CASSKAGAVTDTQYF.

This clonotype was counted a few times. The V and J genes are TRBV30 and TRBJ1-1; 7 bases line up with TRBD1. The CDR3 runs 14 residues. With V trimmed by 2 bases and J by 7 bases, 10 bases remained unmatched. The germline V gene has CDR1 GTSNPN and CDR2 SVGIG (reference sequence). The CDR3: CAWSTRGVVVEAFF. The DNA of the CDR3 is TGTGCCTGGAGTACCAGGGGGGTAGTAGTTGAAGCTTTCTTT.

V is TRBV6-2 or TRBV6-3 and J is TRBJ2-5; D uncertain. Germline V gives CDR1 MNHEY, CDR2 SVGEGT. The CDR3 has 16 residues. V was pared by 5 bases and J by 2 bases, with 18 bases between. CDR3: CASSNPPLGEQETQYF. The CDR3 nucleotides read TGTGCCAGCAGTAACCCTCCCCTCGGTGAGCAAGAGACCCAGTACTTC.

There are many counts of this clonotype. The rearrangement uses TRBV6-4 and TRBJ2-3, with TRBD2 identical over 10 bases. The V gene end was trimmed by 6 bases and the J gene end by 3 bases; junction bases not matched to a gene: 6. Germline lookup yields CDR1 MRHNA and CDR2 SNTAGT. This CDR3 comprises 15 residues. Here the CDR3 reads CASRSLAGGTDTQYF. CDR3 DNA sequence: TGTGCCAGCAGATCCTTAGCGGGGGGTACAGATACGCAGTATTTT.

This clonotype is medium-sized by share. The V call is TRBV15, the J call TRBJ2-5; 12 bases align to TRBD2. V shed 1 base and J 4 bases; nucleotides not matched to a gene: 7. The V gene's germline CDR1 is LNHNV and CDR2 YYDKDF (reference sequence). The CDR3 sequence is 17 residues long. CDR3: CATSRGSTSGGIETQYF. The DNA for the CDR3 is TGTGCCACCAGCAGAGGATCAACTAGCGGGGGGATAGAGACCCAGTACTTC.

J is TRBJ1-1 and V is TRBV7-9, with D possibly matching TRBD1 (5 bases). The CDR3 runs to 13 residues. Deletions cut 1 base from V and 9 bases from J, with 12 bases between. The V gene's germline CDR1 is SEHNR and CDR2 FQNEAQ (reference sequence). CDR3 region: CASSLEGTAKAFF. In DNA, the CDR3 is TGTGCCAGCAGCTTAGAGGGGACCGCTAAAGCTTTCTTT.

CDR3 DNA: TGTGCCAGCAGCCTAGCGGGAGGGCCTAGCGGGAGGAGCTACGAGCAGTACGTC. Translating gives CASSLAGGPSGRSYEQYV. V gene TRBV6-2 or TRBV6-3 combines with J gene TRBJ2-7; 12 bases fit TRBD2. Germline CDR1 is MNHEY and CDR2 is SVGEGT. V dropped 6 bases and J dropped 3; count of bases not matched to a gene: 15. The CDR3 contains 18 residues.

By sample fraction, this clonotype is medium-sized. This rearrangement joins TRBV7-6 to TRBJ2-1, with TRBD2 matching 9 bases. Looked up from germline, CDR1 is SGHVS and CDR2 is FNYEAQ. The CDR3 is 14 amino acids. The ends lost 5 bases at V and 10 bases at J; junction bases unmatched: 9. Here the CDR3 DNA reads TGTGCCAGCAGCCTGGAGGCGGGAGGGCCGGAGCAGTTCTTC. Its protein is CASSLEAGGPEQFF.

The chain is built from TRBV20-1 and TRBJ2-4, with 10 bases lining up with TRBD2. Germline lookup yields CDR1 DFQATT and CDR2 SNEGSKA (reference sequence). This CDR3 is 15 amino acids long. V was clipped by 6 bases and J by 0 bases; unmatched bases: 5. The CDR3 DNA reads as TGCAGTGCCCGGACTAGCGGTTTAGCCAAAAACATTCAGTACTTC. Translated: CSARTSGLAKNIQYF.

The chain has TRBV20-1 and TRBJ2-2; the D gene is possibly TRBD1 (6 bases). V lost 0 bases to trimming and J lost 4 bases, with 12 bases between them. The CDR3 totals 15 residues. CDR1 DFQATT and CDR2 SNEGSKA come from the germline V gene (reference sequence). The CDR3 reads CSARDQGHSTGELFF. The CDR3 nucleotides are TGCAGTGCTAGAGATCAGGGGCACAGCACCGGGGAGCTGTTTTTT.

This chain connects TRBV11-2 to TRBJ1-5, with D possibly being TRBD1 (6 bases). The CDR3 is made up of 15 amino acids. Germline CDR1 and CDR2: SGHAT and FQNNGV. The V end lost 5 bases, the J end lost 7 bases, and 18 bases lay between the germline ends. CDR3 sequence (DNA): TGTGCCAGCAGCCTAGGGAAGGGGGGGAAGCAGCCCCAGCATTTT. It specifies CASSLGKGGKQPQHF.

By its share, this clonotype is medium-sized. The CDR3 reads CASSPQDRGHNEQFF. CDR3 in DNA: TGTGCCAGCAGTCCCCAGGACAGGGGGCATAATGAGCAGTTCTTC. The V and J genes are TRBV6-5 and TRBJ2-1; 11 positions agree with TRBD1. The CDR3 spans 15 residues. The J segment lost 7 bases and the V segment lost 5 bases, leaving 7 bases of the junction unmatched. Germline loops: CDR1 MNHEY, CDR2 SVGAGI.

V gene TRBV7-2 combines with J gene TRBJ2-1, with a weak D call TRBD2 (5 bases). The V end was cut by 5 bases, the J end by 4 bases, with 12 bases between. Germline V gives CDR1 SGHTA, CDR2 FQGNSA. The CDR3 contains 14 residues. The CDR3 here is CASSPGLGYNEQFF. As DNA, the CDR3 is TGTGCCAGCAGCCCTGGACTGGGATACAATGAGCAGTTCTTC.

This clonotype is categorized as medium-sized. In DNA form, the CDR3 reads TGTGCCAGCAGTTATTCAACCAGGCCAGGTCAAAAACTGTTTTTT. Translation gives CASSYSTRPGQKLFF. V is TRBV6-5 and J is TRBJ1-4, with no clear D. V lost 3 bases, J lost 9 bases, and 17 bases lay in between. Germline CDR1 MNHEY, CDR2 SVGAGI. CDR3 length: 15 amino acids.

Concerning this clonotype itself: Possible read error: a much larger clone is one base away. This sequence joins TRBV5-6 and TRBJ2-5; no firm D call. The CDR3 length is 11 residues. The V gene's germline CDR1 is SGHDT and CDR2 YYEEEE. The CDR3 loop is CASGFQETQYF. DNA of the CDR3: TGTGCCAGCGGCTTCCAAGAGACCCAGTACTTC.

This clonotype came up a few times. The rearrangement joins TRBV20-1 to TRBJ2-5; 10 nucleotides align to TRBD2. V trimming: 1 base; J trimming: 3 bases; junction bases outside the gene matches: 2. CDR1 and CDR2 from the germline V gene are DFQATT and SNEGSKA (reference sequence). CDR3 length: 14 residues. This CDR3 is CSARGLAGEETQYF. The CDR3 nucleotides are TGCAGTGCTAGAGGGCTAGCGGGAGAAGAGACCCAGTACTTC.

The chain is built from TRBV20-1 and TRBJ2-2, with TRBD2 as a possible D gene (6 bases). This CDR3 has 15 residues. Germline V gene lookup returns CDR1 DFQATT and CDR2 SNEGSKA (reference sequence). Trimming removed 6 bases from V and 6 bases from J, with 20 bases in between. CDR3 sequence: CSANSIGTESGELFF. CDR3 in DNA: TGCAGTGCAAACTCAATCGGGACTGAGTCCGGGGAGCTGTTTTTT.

The chain links TRBV19 to TRBJ1-1; D is possibly TRBD1 (5 bases). Germline V CDR1 and CDR2: LNHDA, SQIVND (reference sequence). Trimming shortened V by 1 base and J by 1 base, and 13 bases separated the two germline ends. The CDR3 has 16 amino acids. CDR3 coding DNA: TGTGCCAGTAGTATAGGAAAGGGACGGCCGAACACTGAAGCTTTCTTT. Its protein is CASSIGKGRPNTEAFF.

The J gene is TRBJ1-6, the V gene TRBV5-1; no clear D gene. CDR1 is SGHRS and CDR2 is YFSETQ in the germline V gene. The CDR3 runs to 14 residues. Trimming pared 4 bases from V and 4 bases from J, leaving 9 bases between. CDR3 nucleotides: TGCGCCAGCAGCATTCCGGGTTATAATTCACCCCTCCACTTT. This gives the protein CASSIPGYNSPLHF.

Only a few counts were recorded for this clonotype. The rearrangement links TRBV12-3 or TRBV12-4 to TRBJ1-3; 7 bases map to TRBD1. The CDR3 is 15 residues long. Trimming cost V 7 bases and J 6 bases; bases outside gene matches: 12. The CDR3 coding sequence is TGTGCCAGCAACCGCTTCGGGACAGTGGTAAACACCATATATTTT. It specifies CASNRFGTVVNTIYF.

The chain recombines TRBV28 with TRBJ2-5, with D unresolved. The length of the CDR3 is 14 residues. The V gene's germline CDR1 is MDHEN and CDR2 SYDVKM. Trimming took off 2 bases at V and 7 bases at J, with 14 bases between the two ends. The CDR3 spells CASSLTLQSGTQYF. The CDR3 DNA reads as TGTGCCAGCAGTTTAACCCTGCAGTCGGGGACCCAGTACTTC.

This clonotype was counted a few times. Here the CDR3 DNA reads TGCAGTGCCCTGACGGGGGGTAGCTCCTACAATGAGCAGTTCTTC. Translation gives CSALTGGSSYNEQFF. This chain uses TRBV20-1 with TRBJ2-1, with TRBD2 identical over 7 bases. Germline V gene data show CDR1 as DFQATT and CDR2 as SNEGSKA (reference sequence). This CDR3 is 15 amino acids long. V gave up 6 bases and J gave up 0 bases; unmatched junction bases: 8.

This clonotype occurred a few times. This chain links TRBV6-5 with TRBJ2-7; 12 bases line up with TRBD2. From germline, CDR1 is MNHEY and CDR2 SVGAGI. CDR3 length: 15 amino acids. V lost 6 bases, J lost 7 bases, and 10 bases stayed unmatched. CDR3 sequence (DNA): TGTGCCAGCAGAAATCTAGCGGGAGGGCCGCAGGAGCAGTACTTC. Translating gives CASRNLAGGPQEQYF.

By frequency in the sample, this clonotype is medium-sized. The chain joins TRBV15 to TRBJ2-7; 8 bases map to TRBD2. The CDR3 spans 16 residues. Per the germline V gene, CDR1 is LNHNV and CDR2 is YYDKDF (reference sequence). J lost 0 bases, V lost 1 base, and 5 bases had no gene match. In DNA, the CDR3 is TGTGCCACCAGCAGAGGCTTAGCGGGGATCTCCTACGAGCAGTACGTC. As protein: CATSRGLAGISYEQYV.